This T cell receptor (delta chain) is from a study of gamma-delta T cells after stem cell transplantation. TCRdb fed the RT-PCR reads into CATT to redo clone calling. The repertoire includes around 1,300 delta-chain clones, over 40% of them detected once, and roughly 43% sits in the top ten. This clone counts as medium-sized. This receptor was identified in a human donor. It is not recorded whose cells these are; they may come from a transplant donor. Sequenced: gamma-delta T cells.

CDR3 DNA: TGTGCTCTTGGGGAACTCGGAGCTAGTTCCCATAACTGGGGGGATGGGTCGTACACCGATAAACTCATCTTT. Its protein product is CALGELGASSHNWGDGSYTDKLIF. The chain recombines TRDV1 with TRDJ1; TRDD3 matches 8 bases. Looked up from germline, CDR1 is TSWWSYY and CDR2 is QGS. The CDR3 extends over 24 amino acids. Losses at the gene ends were 0 bases for V and 0 bases for J; bases not matched to a gene: 27.